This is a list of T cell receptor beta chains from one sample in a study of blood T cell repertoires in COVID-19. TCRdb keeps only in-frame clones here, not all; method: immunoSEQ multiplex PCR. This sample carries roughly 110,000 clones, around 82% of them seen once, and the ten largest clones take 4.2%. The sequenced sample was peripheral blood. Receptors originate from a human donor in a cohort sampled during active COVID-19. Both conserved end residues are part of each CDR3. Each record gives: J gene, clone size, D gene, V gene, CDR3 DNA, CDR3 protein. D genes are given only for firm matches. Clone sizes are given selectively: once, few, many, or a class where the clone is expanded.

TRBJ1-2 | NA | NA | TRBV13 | TGTGCCAGCAGCTTAATAAACCCGTTTAGACCGGACACCAGCCGGTATGGCTACACCTTC | CASSLINPFRPDTSRYGYTF
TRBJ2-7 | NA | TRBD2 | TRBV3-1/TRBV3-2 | TGTGCCAGCAGCCAAGGATGCCTAGCGGGGATCTGCGTCTACGAGCAGTACTTC | CASSQGCLAGICVYEQYF
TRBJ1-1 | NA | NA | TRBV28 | TGTGCCAGCAGTTTATGGGCGGGGATGAACACTGAAGCTTTCTTT | CASSLWAGMNTEAFF
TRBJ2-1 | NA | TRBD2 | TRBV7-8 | TGTGCCAGCAGCCAGGGGAGCGGGAGGTTCTACAATGAGCAGTTCTTC | CASSQGSGRFYNEQFF
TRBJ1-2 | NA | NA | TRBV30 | TGTGCCTGGAGTCTAGGGGTTGGGTATGGCTACACCTTC | CAWSLGVGYGYTF
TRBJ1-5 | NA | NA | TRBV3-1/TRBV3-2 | TGTGCCAGCAGCCTTCGGAGCAATCAGCCCCAGCATTTT | CASSLRSNQPQHF
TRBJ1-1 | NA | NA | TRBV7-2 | TGTGCCAGCAGCTCGCAGACCAGGGTCCGCACTGAAGCTTTCTTT | CASSSQTRVRTEAFF
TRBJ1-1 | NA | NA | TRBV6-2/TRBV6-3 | TGTGCCAGCAGTTACTCGAGAAGTGGTACGGGCACTGAAGCTTTCTTT | CASSYSRSGTGTEAFF
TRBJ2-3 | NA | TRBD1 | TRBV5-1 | TGCGCCAGCAGCGCGGGGCAGGGGGCGCAGACAGATACGCAGTATTTT | CASSAGQGAQTDTQYF
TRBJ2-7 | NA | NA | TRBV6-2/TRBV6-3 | TGTGCCAGCAGTTCCCAGGGTTGGACTACGTTTGAGCAGTACTTC | CASSSQGWTTFEQYF
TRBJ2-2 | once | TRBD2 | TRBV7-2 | TGTGCCAGCAGCCCAAATCCTAGCGGGAGTCTCACCGGGGAGCTGTTTTTT | CASSPNPSGSLTGELFF
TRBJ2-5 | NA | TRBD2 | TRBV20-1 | TGCAGTGCTAGTCCGCCTAGGGAGGGTGAGACCCAGTACTTC | CSASPPREGETQYF
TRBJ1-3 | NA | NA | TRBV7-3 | TGTGCCAGCAGCTTATACAGGGGAAACACCATATATTTT | CASSLYRGNTIYF
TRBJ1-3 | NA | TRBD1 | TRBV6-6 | TGTGCCAGCACTGACAGACAGGGATTGAGAAACACCATATATTTT | CASTDRQGLRNTIYF
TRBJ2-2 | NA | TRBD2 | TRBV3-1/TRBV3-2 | TGTGCCAGCAGCCAAGAGTCTAGCGGGAGTTTCGTCGGGGAGCTGTTTTTT | CASSQESSGSFVGELFF
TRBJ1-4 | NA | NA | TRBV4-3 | TGCGCCAGCAGCCAAGATCGGGGTGTACTGTTTTTT | CASSQDRGVLFF
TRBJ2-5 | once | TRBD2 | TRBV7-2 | TGTGCCAGCAGGTCTGGACTAGTGGAGGAGACCCAGTACTTC | CASRSGLVEETQYF
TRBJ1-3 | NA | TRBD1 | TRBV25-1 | TGTGCCAGCAGTACGGGACAGAGTTCATCTGGAAACACCATATATTTT | CASSTGQSSSGNTIYF
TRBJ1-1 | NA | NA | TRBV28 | TGTGCCATCCTTATGGGAGTGGCTTTCTTT | CAILMGVAFF
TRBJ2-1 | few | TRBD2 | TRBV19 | TGTGCCAGTAGTTTTAAGCGGGAGGGGGGGAATGAGCAGTTCTTC | CASSFKREGGNEQFF
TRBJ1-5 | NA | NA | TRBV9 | TGTGCCAGCAGCCAAGCGGGGGCGTCGCGGCCCCAGCATTTT | CASSQAGASRPQHF
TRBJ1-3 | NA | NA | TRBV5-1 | TGCGCCAGCAGGCCCCAGGGAACGAGCTCTGGAAACACCATATATTTT | CASRPQGTSSGNTIYF
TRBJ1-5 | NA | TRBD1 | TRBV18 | TGTGCCAGCTCAGCGGGACAGACTTATAGCAATCAGCCCCAGCATTTT | CASSAGQTYSNQPQHF
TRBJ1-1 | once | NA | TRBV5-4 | TGTGCCAGCAGCTTGGGGGGGGTTAACACTGAAGCTTTCTTT | CASSLGGVNTEAFF
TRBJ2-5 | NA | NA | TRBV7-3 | TGTGCCAGCAGCCCAGCGCTCACGGGGGAGACCCAGTACTTC | CASSPALTGETQYF
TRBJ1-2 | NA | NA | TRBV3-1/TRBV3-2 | TGTGCCAGCAGCCAAGCCAGGATCTATGGCTACACCTTC | CASSQARIYGYTF
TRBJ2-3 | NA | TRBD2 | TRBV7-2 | TGTGCCAGCAGCTTAGGTGGACTAGTGACAGATACGCAGTATTTT | CASSLGGLVTDTQYF
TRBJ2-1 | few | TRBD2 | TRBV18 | TGTGCCAGCTCACCTCCTAGCGGGAACGTTGTCAATGAGCAGTTCTTC | CASSPPSGNVVNEQFF
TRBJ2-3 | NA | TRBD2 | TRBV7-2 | TGTGCCAGCAGCAAGGGACTAGCGGGAGGGTCAGATACGCAGTATTTT | CASSKGLAGGSDTQYF
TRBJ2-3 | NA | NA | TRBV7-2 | TGTGCCAGCCACGGAGTAAGGAACACAGATACGCAGTATTTT | CASHGVRNTDTQYF
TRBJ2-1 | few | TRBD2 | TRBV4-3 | TGCGCCAGCAGCCAAGAATTAACAGCTAGCGGGAGGGCCCGAGGTGGGCATGAGCAGTTCTTC | CASSQELTASGRARGGHEQFF
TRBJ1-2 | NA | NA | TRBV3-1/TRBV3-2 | TGTGCCAGCAGCCAAGTGCCTGGGGCGGGCTACACCTTC | CASSQVPGAGYTF
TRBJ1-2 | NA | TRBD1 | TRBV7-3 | TGTGCCAGCGGCGGACAGGGAGGGTCAGGCTATGGCTACACCTTC | CASGGQGGSGYGYTF
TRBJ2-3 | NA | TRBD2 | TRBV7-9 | TGTGCCAGCAGCTTGAGGCCCGGGAGGGAAGATACGCAGTATTTT | CASSLRPGREDTQYF
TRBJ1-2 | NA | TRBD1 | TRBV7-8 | TGTGCCAGCAGCTTAGGGATACAGGGGGCCGGCTATGGCTACACCTTC | CASSLGIQGAGYGYTF
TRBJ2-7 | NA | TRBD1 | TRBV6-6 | TGTGCCAGCAAGACAGGGGAGAGGGAGCAGTACTTC | CASKTGEREQYF
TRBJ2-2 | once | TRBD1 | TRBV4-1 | TGCGCCAGCAGCCCAGGGACAGGGGGCTTTACCGGGGAGCTGTTTTTT | CASSPGTGGFTGELFF
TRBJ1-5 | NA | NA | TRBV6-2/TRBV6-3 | TGTGCCAGCAGTCTTCAGTCGTCTTGGTCCCAGCATTTT | CASSLQSSWSQHF
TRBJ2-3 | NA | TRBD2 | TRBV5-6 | TGTGCCAGCAGCCCACTAGCGGGAGGGCAAGGAGATACGCAGTATTTT | CASSPLAGGQGDTQYF
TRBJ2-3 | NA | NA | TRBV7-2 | TGTGCCACCGCCTGGGCCCGCACAGATACGCAGTATTTT | CATAWARTDTQYF
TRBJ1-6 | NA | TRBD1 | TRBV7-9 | TGTGCCAGCAGCTTAGGACAGGGCGCCTATAATTCACCCCTCCACTTT | CASSLGQGAYNSPLHF
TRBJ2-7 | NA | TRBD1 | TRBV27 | TGTGCCAGCAGTCCCCGAAGACAGGGGGCCCGTGAGCAGTACTTC | CASSPRRQGAREQYF
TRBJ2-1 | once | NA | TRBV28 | TGTGCCAGCAGTTTAGCCGGGAGAGGCTACAATGAGCAGTTCTTC | CASSLAGRGYNEQFF
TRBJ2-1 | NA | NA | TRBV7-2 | TGTGCCAGCAGCTTACAGGTTGGAGGTGAGCAGTTCTTC | CASSLQVGGEQFF
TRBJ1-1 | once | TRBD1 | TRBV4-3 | TGCGCCAGCAGCAGCGGACAGGGTTGGACCACTGAAGCTTTCTTT | CASSSGQGWTTEAFF
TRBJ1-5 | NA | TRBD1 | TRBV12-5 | TGTGCTAGTGGTTGGGGTGCCGGGACAGGGAATCAGCCCCAGCATTTT | CASGWGAGTGNQPQHF
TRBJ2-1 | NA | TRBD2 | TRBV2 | TGTGCCAGCGGAAAACTAGCGAACTCCTACAATGAGCAGTTCTTC | CASGKLANSYNEQFF
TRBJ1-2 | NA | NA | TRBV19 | TGTGCCAGTAGTATTCGAGCAGGGGACTATGGCTACACCTTC | CASSIRAGDYGYTF
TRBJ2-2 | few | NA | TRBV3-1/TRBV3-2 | TGTGCCAGCAGCCAGCTAGGCGCCGGGGAGCTGTTTTTT | CASSQLGAGELFF
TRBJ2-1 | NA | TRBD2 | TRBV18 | TGTGCCAGCTCACCAGGGACTAGCAAGGGCGATGAGCAGTTCTTC | CASSPGTSKGDEQFF